A selection of T cell receptor beta chains follows, all from one sample in a study of OX40 agonist ivuxolimab in advanced cancers. The repertoire was sequenced with immunoSEQ multiplex PCR; TCRdb's copy has only in-frame clones and lacks some. Of 70,000 or so clones detected, approximately 81% appear once; the ten largest clones hold roughly 17%. The source material was CD4+ or CD8+ T cells sorted from blood, sampled in a trial of the OX40 agonist ivuxolimab. The receptors were gathered from an adult with an advanced solid tumor such as melanoma, head and neck, liver or kidney cancer. Each CDR3 is given with its conserved first and last residue. Each record gives: V gene, clone size, CDR3 protein. Part of the rows lack a size; the others show once, few, many or a class for expanded clones.

TRBV6-5 few CASRRVIQETQYF
TRBV2 NA CASRPGGGETQYF
TRBV7-7 NA CASSAQSGTDTQYF
TRBV18 NA CASSPPGGVYNEQFF
TRBV5-6 NA CASSLTSGTDTQYF
TRBV20-1 NA CSARDPPGAFF
TRBV2 NA CASSDRVREQYF
TRBV21-1 NA CASSKTRTGERSGANVLTF
TRBV2 NA CASSDRTRTYEQYF
TRBV6-1 NA CASSFRDRGQETQYF
TRBV9 once CASSPSGSYEQYF
TRBV6-1 few CASSEHARAGFAEAFF
TRBV11-2 NA CASSLGRQGASDEQFF
TRBV7-9 few CASSYEKGQPQHF
TRBV19 NA CASNSGLNTGELFF
TRBV2 NA CASSSSNLNQPQHF
TRBV9 once CASSVEAGDQFRVKYF
TRBV9 NA CASSPRIENFAGESYEQYF
TRBV19 NA CASSKATGGNQPQHF
TRBV11-2 NA CASSFHMGQGTNEQFF
TRBV6-5 NA CASSQDRRETQYF
TRBV11-2 NA CASSLVGSFYNEQFF
TRBV19 once CASSWQGSYEQYF
TRBV5-1 NA CASAPQQTGTAYNEQFF
TRBV11-3 once CASSLAGGDAYEQYF
TRBV29-1 once CSVAGVAGGKGDTQYF
TRBV18 NA CASSPDRGATGGEQYF
TRBV19 NA CASSIVEGGVYEQYF